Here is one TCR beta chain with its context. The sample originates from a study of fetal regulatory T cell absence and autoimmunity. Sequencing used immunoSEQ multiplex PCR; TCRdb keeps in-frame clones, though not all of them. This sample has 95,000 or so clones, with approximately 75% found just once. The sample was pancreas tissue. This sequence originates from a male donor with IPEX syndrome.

The CDR3 sequence: CASTLTAMNTEAFF. The CDR3 nucleotides read TGTGCCAGCACCTTGACAGCCATGAACACTGAAGCTTTCTTT. J is TRBJ1-1 and V is TRBV6-6; the D gene is possibly TRBD1 (5 bases). There are 14 residues in the CDR3. Looked up from germline, CDR1 is MNHNY and CDR2 is SVGAGI (reference sequence). V lost 7 bases and J lost 0, with 12 bases in between.